This TCR beta chain was profiled in a study of metastatic and nonmetastatic thyroid tumors. Original analysis: Variation in CDR3 across clinicopathological groups served as the basis for constructing a distant-metastasis classifier in papillary thyroid cancer. With MiXCR, TCRdb called clones anew from the PCR reads. Here the V and J calls rest on TCRdb's processing, not on the authors' analysis. The repertoire holds about 35,000 clones, with 30% to 40% as singletons. Before thyroid surgery, none of the patients had received any treatment. The V end lost 7 bases, the J end lost 2 bases, and 15 bases lay between the germline ends. The CDR3 has 14 amino acids. CDR1 MDHEN and CDR2 SYDVKM come from the germline V gene.

The origin of this receptor is a female donor with papillary thyroid cancer or a benign thyroid nodule (not recorded which). Some clones in this sample may be carry-over from other donors' samples. The source material was tumor tissue. The J gene is TRBJ2-7, the V gene TRBV28; D not resolved. CDR3 region: CASMNPSVPYEQYF. Here the CDR3 DNA reads TGTGCCAGCATGAATCCTAGTGTTCCCTACGAGCAGTACTTC.